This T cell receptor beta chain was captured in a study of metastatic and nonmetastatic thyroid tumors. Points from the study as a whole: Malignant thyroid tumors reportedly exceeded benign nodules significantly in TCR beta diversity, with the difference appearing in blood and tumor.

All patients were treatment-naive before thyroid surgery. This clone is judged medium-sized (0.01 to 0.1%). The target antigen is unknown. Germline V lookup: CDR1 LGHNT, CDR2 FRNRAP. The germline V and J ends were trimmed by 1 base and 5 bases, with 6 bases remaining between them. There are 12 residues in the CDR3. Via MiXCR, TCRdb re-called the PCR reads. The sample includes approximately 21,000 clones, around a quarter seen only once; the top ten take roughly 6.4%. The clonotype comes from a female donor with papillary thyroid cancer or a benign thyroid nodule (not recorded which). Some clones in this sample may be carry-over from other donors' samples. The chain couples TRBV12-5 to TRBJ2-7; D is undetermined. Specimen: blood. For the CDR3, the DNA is TGTGCTAGTGGTTTGGACCGAGACGAGCAGTACTTC. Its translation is CASGLDRDEQYF.